This is a list of T cell receptor beta chains from one sample in a study of shared clonotypes between healthy human individuals. Repertoires were generated with immunoSEQ multiplex PCR, while TCRdb's copy carries only in-frame clones and drops some. The data show 700,000 or so clones, 60% to 80% seen once. Sequencing was performed on memory CD4+ T cells sorted from blood. All receptors come from a woman aged 25 to 39 in good health. CDR3s include the opening cysteine and the closing phenylalanine or tryptophan. Fields, in order: J gene, clone size, V gene, D gene, CDR3 protein, CDR3 DNA. A D gene is named only where the DNA matches it firmly. Where a row states a size, it is once, few, many or the class of an expanded clone; other rows omit it.

TRBJ2-1	.	TRBV30	.	CATQIGHNEQFF	TGTGCCACACAAATAGGGCACAATGAGCAGTTCTTC
TRBJ2-7	.	TRBV7-3	.	CASSFSGHQGEQYF	TGTGCCAGCAGCTTTTCAGGACACCAGGGCGAGCAGTACTTC
TRBJ2-5	.	TRBV2	.	CASNPLASQETQYF	TGTGCCAGCAACCCCTTAGCCTCCCAAGAGACCCAGTACTTC
TRBJ1-5	.	TRBV19	TRBD1	CASSTVGTVSNQPQHF	TGTGCCAGTAGTACGGTAGGGACAGTTAGCAATCAGCCCCAGCATTTT
TRBJ2-7	.	TRBV25-1	.	CASSDATGIDEQYF	TGTGCCAGCAGTGACGCTACAGGGATCGACGAGCAGTACTTC
TRBJ2-7	many	TRBV13	.	CASSLEGGGTYEQYF	TGTGCCAGCAGCTTAGAAGGCGGAGGGACCTACGAGCAGTACTTC
TRBJ2-7	.	TRBV7-2	.	CASSSFQGREQYF	TGTGCCAGCAGCTCATTCCAGGGTAGGGAGCAGTACTTC
TRBJ2-4	.	TRBV19	.	CASSSGSPLRDIQYF	TGTGCCAGTAGTTCAGGATCCCCCCTACGGGACATTCAGTACTTC
TRBJ1-4	.	TRBV28	TRBD1	CASIKGDRGGKLFF	TGTGCCAGCATCAAAGGGGACAGGGGTGGAAAACTGTTTTTT
TRBJ2-2	.	TRBV7-3	TRBD1	CASRPGGSTGELFF	TGTGCCAGCAGACCAGGGGGTAGTACCGGGGAGCTGTTTTTT
TRBJ2-2	.	TRBV7-9	TRBD1	CASSERQGRRSGELFF	TGTGCCAGCAGCGAGCGACAGGGTCGTCGTTCCGGGGAGCTGTTTTTT
TRBJ1-3	.	TRBV19	.	CASSPAGPGNTIYF	TGTGCCAGTAGTCCTGCAGGGCCTGGAAACACCATATATTTT
TRBJ2-5	once	TRBV28	.	CASSFVGHQETQYF	TGTGCCAGCAGTTTTGTGGGACACCAAGAGACCCAGTACTTC
TRBJ2-7	once	TRBV5-1	.	CASSLAWGDDEQYF	TGCGCCAGCAGCTTGGCCTGGGGGGACGACGAGCAGTACTTC
TRBJ2-3	.	TRBV19	.	CASKLLQGGTDTQYF	TGTGCCAGTAAACTCTTACAGGGCGGCACAGATACGCAGTATTTT
TRBJ1-5	.	TRBV6-6	.	CASSSQGSQPQHF	TGTGCCAGCAGTTCCCAGGGGAGTCAGCCCCAGCATTTT
TRBJ1-5	.	TRBV6-5	.	CASSRYRDQPQHF	TGTGCCAGCAGTCGCTACAGGGATCAGCCCCAGCATTTT
TRBJ2-1	.	TRBV4-2	TRBD2	CASSPWTSERQNEQFF	TGTGCCAGCAGCCCCTGGACTAGCGAGAGACAAAATGAGCAGTTCTTC
TRBJ2-7	once	TRBV14	.	CASSQEIGEQGSYEQYF	TGTGCCAGCAGCCAAGAGATTGGTGAGCAGGGCTCCTACGAGCAGTACTTC
TRBJ2-3	.	TRBV27	TRBD1	CASRPGTGYSTDTQYF	TGTGCCAGCAGACCCGGGACAGGATACAGCACAGATACGCAGTATTTT
TRBJ2-2	.	TRBV7-3	TRBD2	CASSQGTSGRAGELFF	TGTGCCAGCAGCCAAGGGACTAGCGGGAGGGCCGGGGAGCTGTTTTTT
TRBJ1-2	.	TRBV5-4	.	CASSLAGGYTF	TGTGCCAGCAGCTTGGCTGGTGGCTACACCTTC
TRBJ2-5	.	TRBV7-8	TRBD1	CASSLVGTGRGKETQYF	TGTGCCAGCAGCTTAGTCGGGACAGGGAGGGGGAAAGAGACCCAGTACTTC
TRBJ2-1	.	TRBV7-2	.	CASSSPLELTYNEQFF	TGTGCCAGCAGCTCCCCCCTCGAGCTAACCTACAATGAGCAGTTCTTC
TRBJ2-3	.	TRBV11-2	TRBD2	CASSPLAGGTDTQYF	TGTGCCAGCAGCCCCTTAGCGGGAGGCACAGATACGCAGTATTTT
TRBJ2-7	.	TRBV5-1	.	CASSPGQRRYEQYF	TGCGCCAGCAGCCCTGGACAGAGAAGATACGAGCAGTACTTC
TRBJ2-2	.	TRBV6-6	TRBD1	CASSYSGTGGSGELFF	TGTGCCAGCAGTTACTCAGGGACAGGGGGTAGCGGGGAGCTGTTTTTT
TRBJ2-7	.	TRBV6-4	TRBD1	CASSDPRTGGYEQYF	TGTGCCAGCAGTGACCCTCGGACAGGGGGATACGAGCAGTACTTC
TRBJ2-1	.	TRBV19	.	CASSIGTVEQFF	TGTGCCAGTAGTATTGGGACGGTCGAGCAGTTCTTC
TRBJ2-7	.	TRBV28	.	CASSFLHSSYEQYF	TGTGCCAGCAGTTTTCTCCATAGCTCCTACGAGCAGTACTTC
TRBJ2-1	.	TRBV4-1	.	CASSQVGQSIGQFF	TGCGCCAGCAGCCAAGTCGGCCAGTCAATTGGTCAGTTCTTC
TRBJ2-2	.	TRBV25-1	.	CASSEIHLQGDTGELFF	TGTGCCAGCAGTGAAATTCACCTACAGGGAGACACCGGGGAGCTGTTTTTT
TRBJ2-2	.	TRBV5-1	.	CASSTAAGGELFF	TGCGCCAGCAGTACGGCGGCAGGCGGGGAGCTGTTTTTT
TRBJ2-7	.	TRBV28	.	CASSPSRQWYEQYF	TGTGCCAGCAGCCCTAGCCGACAATGGTACGAGCAGTACTTC
TRBJ1-4	once	TRBV5-4	TRBD1	CASSPGTVNNEKLFF	TGTGCCAGCAGTCCCGGGACAGTAAATAATGAAAAACTGTTTTTT
TRBJ2-3	.	TRBV5-1	TRBD2	CASSLASGDSTDTQYF	TGCGCCAGCAGCTTGGCTAGCGGGGATAGCACAGATACGCAGTATTTT
TRBJ1-1	few	TRBV2	.	CASSEGGNTEAFF	TGTGCCAGCAGTGAGGGAGGGAATACTGAAGCTTTCTTT
TRBJ2-5	.	TRBV29-1	.	CSVEGDTSEQYF	TGCAGCGTTGAGGGGGACACTTCAGAGCAGTACTTC
TRBJ2-1	.	TRBV7-2	TRBD2	CASRQPGLAFNEQFF	TGTGCCAGCAGGCAACCGGGACTAGCTTTCAATGAGCAGTTCTTC
TRBJ1-5	few	TRBV6-5	.	CASKRDPTSNQPQHF	TGTGCCAGCAAAAGGGACCCCACTAGCAATCAGCCCCAGCATTTT
TRBJ2-2	few	TRBV5-1	.	CASSRPGEWTGELFF	TGCGCCAGCAGCCGCCCGGGGGAGTGGACCGGGGAGCTGTTTTTT
TRBJ1-1	many	TRBV7-3	TRBD1	CASSAQGDTEAFF	TGTGCCAGCAGCGCTCAGGGGGACACTGAAGCTTTCTTT
TRBJ2-5	.	TRBV10-2	.	CASSGPEGETQYF	TGCGCCAGCAGTGGGCCCGAGGGAGAGACCCAGTACTTC
TRBJ2-7	.	TRBV28	.	CASGGGGASSEQYF	TGTGCCAGTGGTGGTGGGGGCGCTTCCAGCGAGCAGTACTTC
TRBJ1-5	.	TRBV2	.	CASSLREGNQPQHF	TGTGCCAGCAGTTTGAGGGAGGGCAATCAGCCCCAGCATTTT
TRBJ1-2	.	TRBV28	.	CASSLWAEYGYTF	TGTGCCAGCAGTTTATGGGCAGAATATGGCTACACCTTC